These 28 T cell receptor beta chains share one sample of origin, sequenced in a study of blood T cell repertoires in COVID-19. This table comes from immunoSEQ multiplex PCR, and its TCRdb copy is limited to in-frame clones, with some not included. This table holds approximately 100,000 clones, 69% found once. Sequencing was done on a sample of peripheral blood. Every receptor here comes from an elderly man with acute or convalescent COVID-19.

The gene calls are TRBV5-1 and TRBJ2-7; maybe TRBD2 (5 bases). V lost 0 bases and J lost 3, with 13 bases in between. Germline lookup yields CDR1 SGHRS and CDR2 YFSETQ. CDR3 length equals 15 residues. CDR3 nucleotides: TGCGCCAGCAGCTTGGATCAGCCGGGGAGCTACGAGCAGTACTTC. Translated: CASSLDQPGSYEQYF.

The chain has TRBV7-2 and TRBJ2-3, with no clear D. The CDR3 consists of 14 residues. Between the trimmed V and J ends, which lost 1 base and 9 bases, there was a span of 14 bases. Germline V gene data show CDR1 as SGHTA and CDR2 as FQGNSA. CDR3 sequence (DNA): TGTGCCAGCAGCTTAGACCTCGCGCGCCGGACGCAGTATTTT. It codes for CASSLDLARRTQYF.

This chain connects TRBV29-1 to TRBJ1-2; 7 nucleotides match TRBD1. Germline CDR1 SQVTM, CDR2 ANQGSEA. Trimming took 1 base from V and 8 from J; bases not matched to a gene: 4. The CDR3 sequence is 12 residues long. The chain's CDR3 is CSVEGDREGYTF. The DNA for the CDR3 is TGCAGCGTTGAAGGTGACAGGGAGGGCTACACCTTC.

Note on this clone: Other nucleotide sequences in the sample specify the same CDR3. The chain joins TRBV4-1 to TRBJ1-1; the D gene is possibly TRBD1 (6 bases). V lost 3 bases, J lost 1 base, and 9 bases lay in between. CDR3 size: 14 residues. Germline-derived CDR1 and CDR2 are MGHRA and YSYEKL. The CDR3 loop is CASSQLQGNTEAFF. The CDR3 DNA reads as TGCGCCAGCAGCCAGTTACAGGGGAACACTGAAGCTTTCTTT.

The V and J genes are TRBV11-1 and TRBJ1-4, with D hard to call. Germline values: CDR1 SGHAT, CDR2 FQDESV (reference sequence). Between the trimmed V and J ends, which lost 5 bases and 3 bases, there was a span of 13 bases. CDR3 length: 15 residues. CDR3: CASSPRPVPNEKLFF. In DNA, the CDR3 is TGTGCCAGCAGCCCCCGTCCGGTCCCTAATGAAAAACTGTTTTTT. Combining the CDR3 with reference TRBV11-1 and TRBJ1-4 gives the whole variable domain EAEVAQSPRYKITEKSQAVAFWCDPISGHATLYWYRQILGQGPELLVQFQDESVVDDSQLPKDRFSAERLKGVDSTLKIQPAELGDSAMYLCASSPRPVPNEKLFFGSGTQLSVL.

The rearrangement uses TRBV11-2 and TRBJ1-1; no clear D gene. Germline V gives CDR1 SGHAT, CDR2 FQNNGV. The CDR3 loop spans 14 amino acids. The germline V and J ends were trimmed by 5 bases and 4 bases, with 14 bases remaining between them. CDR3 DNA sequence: TGTGCCAGCAGCGTGGAGTATGGAACCACTGAAGCTTTCTTT. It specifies CASSVEYGTTEAFF.

The CDR3 DNA follows: TGTGCTTCAAGGGGGACCACAGATACGCAGTATTTT. It encodes CASRGTTDTQYF. This chain joins TRBV6-5 and TRBJ2-3, with D possibly being TRBD1 (6 bases). The CDR3 loop spans 12 amino acids. Per the germline V gene, CDR1 is MNHEY and CDR2 is SVGAGI.

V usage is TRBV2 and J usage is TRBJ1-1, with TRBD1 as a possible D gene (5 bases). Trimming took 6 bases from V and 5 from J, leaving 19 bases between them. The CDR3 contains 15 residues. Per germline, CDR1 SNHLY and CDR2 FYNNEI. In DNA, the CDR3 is TGTGCCAGCAGGAGTTTTCGGGGAGGGGTGACTGAAGCTTTCTTT. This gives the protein CASRSFRGGVTEAFF.

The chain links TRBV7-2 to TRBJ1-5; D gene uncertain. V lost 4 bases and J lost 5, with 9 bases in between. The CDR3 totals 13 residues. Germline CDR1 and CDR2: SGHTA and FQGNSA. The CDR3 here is CASSYAGYQPQHF. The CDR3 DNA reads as TGTGCCAGCAGCTACGCGGGGTATCAGCCCCAGCATTTT.

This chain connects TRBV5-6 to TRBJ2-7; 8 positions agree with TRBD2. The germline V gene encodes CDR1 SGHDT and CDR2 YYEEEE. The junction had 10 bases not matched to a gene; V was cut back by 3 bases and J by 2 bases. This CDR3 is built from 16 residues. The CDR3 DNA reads TGTGCCAGCAGCTCGACGAGGCGGCGGGAGGCCTACGAGCAGTACTTC. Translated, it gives CASSSTRRREAYEQYF.

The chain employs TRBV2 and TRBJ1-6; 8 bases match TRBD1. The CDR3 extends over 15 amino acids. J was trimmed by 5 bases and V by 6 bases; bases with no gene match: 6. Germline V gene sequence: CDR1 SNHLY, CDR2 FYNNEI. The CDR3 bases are TGTGCCAGCAGGCCACAGGGGGTTAATAATTCACCCCTCCACTTT. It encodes CASRPQGVNNSPLHF.

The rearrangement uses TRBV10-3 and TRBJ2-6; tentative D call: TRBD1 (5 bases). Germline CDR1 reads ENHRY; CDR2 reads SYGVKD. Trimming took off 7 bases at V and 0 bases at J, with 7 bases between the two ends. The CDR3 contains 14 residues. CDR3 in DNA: TGTGCCATCACTGACAGCTCTGGGGCCAACGTCCTGACTTTC. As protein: CAITDSSGANVLTF.

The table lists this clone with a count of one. The CDR3 loop is CASSLGQGGTDTQYF. The CDR3, as DNA: TGTGCCAGCAGCTTAGGACAGGGCGGTACAGATACGCAGTATTTT. This sequence joins TRBV5-8 and TRBJ2-3; 8 nucleotides match TRBD1. This CDR3 region has 15 residues. Unmatched junction bases numbered 5, after V lost 2 bases and J lost 3 bases. From germline, CDR1 is SGHTS and CDR2 YDEGEE.

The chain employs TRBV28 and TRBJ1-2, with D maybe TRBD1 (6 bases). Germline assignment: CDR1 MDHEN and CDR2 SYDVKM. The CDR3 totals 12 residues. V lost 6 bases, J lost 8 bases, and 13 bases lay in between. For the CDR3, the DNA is TGTGCCAGCAGCGGACAGTCAGGAGGCTACACCTTC. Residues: CASSGQSGGYTF.

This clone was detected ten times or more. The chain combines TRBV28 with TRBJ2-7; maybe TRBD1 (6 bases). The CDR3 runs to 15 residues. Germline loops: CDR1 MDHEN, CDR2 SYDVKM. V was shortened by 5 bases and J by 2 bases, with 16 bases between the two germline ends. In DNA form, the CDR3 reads TGTGCCAGCAGTGTGATGGGCAGGGGAACCTACGAGCAGTACTTC. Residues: CASSVMGRGTYEQYF.

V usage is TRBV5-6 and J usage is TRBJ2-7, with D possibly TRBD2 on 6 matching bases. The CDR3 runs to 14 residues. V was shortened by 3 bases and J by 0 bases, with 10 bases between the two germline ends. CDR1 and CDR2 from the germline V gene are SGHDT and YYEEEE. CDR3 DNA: TGTGCCAGCAGCTACACCGGGAGCTCCTACGAGCAGTACTTC. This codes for CASSYTGSSYEQYF. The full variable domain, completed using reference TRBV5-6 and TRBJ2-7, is DAGVTQSPTHLIKTRGQQVTLRCSPKSGHDTVSWYQQALGQGPQFIFQYYEEEERQRGNFPDRFSGHQFPNYSSELNVNALLLGDSALYLCASSYTGSSYEQYFGPGTRLTVT.

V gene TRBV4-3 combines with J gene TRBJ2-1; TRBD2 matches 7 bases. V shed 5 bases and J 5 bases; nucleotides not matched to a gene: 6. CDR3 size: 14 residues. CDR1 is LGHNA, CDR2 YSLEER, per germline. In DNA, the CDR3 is TGCGCCAGCAGCGCTAGCGGAGCCCACAATGAGCAGTTCTTC. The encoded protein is CASSASGAHNEQFF.

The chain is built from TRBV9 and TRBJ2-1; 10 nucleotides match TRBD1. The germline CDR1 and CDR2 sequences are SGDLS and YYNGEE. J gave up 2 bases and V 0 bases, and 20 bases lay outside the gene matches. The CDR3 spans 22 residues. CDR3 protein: CASSVAGDRGKTLGLAYNEQFF. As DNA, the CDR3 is TGTGCCAGCAGCGTAGCAGGGGACAGGGGAAAAACCTTGGGGTTAGCCTACAATGAGCAGTTCTTC.

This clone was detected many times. CDR3 sequence: CASSFIYQPQHF. CDR3 coding DNA: TGTGCCAGCAGTTTTATCTATCAGCCCCAGCATTTT. This chain joins TRBV28 and TRBJ1-5; D gene uncertain. Germline V lookup: CDR1 MDHEN, CDR2 SYDVKM. V was trimmed by 3 bases and J by 5 bases, leaving 5 bases between them. The CDR3 contains 12 residues.

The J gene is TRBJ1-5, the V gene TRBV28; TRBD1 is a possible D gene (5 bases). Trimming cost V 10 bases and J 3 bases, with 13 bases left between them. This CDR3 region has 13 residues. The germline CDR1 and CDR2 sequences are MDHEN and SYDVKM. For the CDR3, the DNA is TGTGCCACCTATAGGGGCCTCAATCAGCCCCAGCATTTT. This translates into CATYRGLNQPQHF.

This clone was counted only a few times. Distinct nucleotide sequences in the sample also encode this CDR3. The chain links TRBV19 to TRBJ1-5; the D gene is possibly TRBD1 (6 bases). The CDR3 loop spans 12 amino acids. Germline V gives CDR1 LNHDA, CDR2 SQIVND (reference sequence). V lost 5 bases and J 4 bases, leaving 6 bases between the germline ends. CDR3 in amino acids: CASSQGNQPQHF. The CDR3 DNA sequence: TGTGCCAGTAGTCAGGGGAATCAGCCCCAGCATTTT. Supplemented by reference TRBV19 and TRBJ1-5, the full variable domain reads DGGITQSPKYLFRKEGQNVTLSCEQNLNHDAMYWYRQDPGQGLRLIYYSQIVNDFQKGDIAEGYSVSREKKESFPLTVTSAQKNPTAFYLCASSQGNQPQHFGDGTRLSIL.

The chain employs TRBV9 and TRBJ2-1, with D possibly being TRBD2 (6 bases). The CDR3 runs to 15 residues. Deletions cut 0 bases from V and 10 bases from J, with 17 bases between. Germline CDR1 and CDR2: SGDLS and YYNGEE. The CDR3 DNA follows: TGTGCCAGCAGCGTAGATGGTAGCGGCCCCCAGGAGCAGTTCTTC. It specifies CASSVDGSGPQEQFF.

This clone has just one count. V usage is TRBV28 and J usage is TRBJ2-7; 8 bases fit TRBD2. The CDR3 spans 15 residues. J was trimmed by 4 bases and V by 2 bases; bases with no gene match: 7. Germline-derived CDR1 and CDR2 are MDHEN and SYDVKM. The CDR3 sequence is CASSLQAGGRYEQYF. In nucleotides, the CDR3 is TGTGCCAGCAGTTTACAGGCGGGGGGCAGATACGAGCAGTACTTC.

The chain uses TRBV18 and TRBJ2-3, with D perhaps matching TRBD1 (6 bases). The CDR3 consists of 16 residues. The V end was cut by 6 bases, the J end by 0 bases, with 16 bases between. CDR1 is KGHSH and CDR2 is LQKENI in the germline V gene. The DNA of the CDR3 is TGTGCCAGCTCCCCGAGGGGGAGCGATAGCACAGATACGCAGTATTTT. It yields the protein CASSPRGSDSTDTQYF.

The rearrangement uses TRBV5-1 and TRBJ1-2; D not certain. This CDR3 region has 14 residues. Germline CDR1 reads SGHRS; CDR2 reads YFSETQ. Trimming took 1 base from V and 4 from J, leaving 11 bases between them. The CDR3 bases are TGCGCCAGCAGCTTGCAGTCCCAAATCTATGGCTACACCTTC. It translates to CASSLQSQIYGYTF.

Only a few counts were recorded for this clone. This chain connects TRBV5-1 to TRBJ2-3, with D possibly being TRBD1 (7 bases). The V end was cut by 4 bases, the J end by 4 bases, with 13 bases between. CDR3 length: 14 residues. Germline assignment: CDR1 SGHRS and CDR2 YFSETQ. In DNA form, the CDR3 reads TGCGCCAGCAGCGGGGTCAGGGGGGCAGATACGCAGTATTTT. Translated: CASSGVRGADTQYF.

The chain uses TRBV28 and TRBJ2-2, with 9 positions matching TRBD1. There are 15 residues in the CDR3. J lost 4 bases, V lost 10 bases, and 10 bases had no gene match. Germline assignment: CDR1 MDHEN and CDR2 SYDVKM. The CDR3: CATGTGGSGTGELFF. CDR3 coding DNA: TGTGCCACTGGAACAGGGGGCTCGGGCACCGGGGAGCTGTTTTTT.

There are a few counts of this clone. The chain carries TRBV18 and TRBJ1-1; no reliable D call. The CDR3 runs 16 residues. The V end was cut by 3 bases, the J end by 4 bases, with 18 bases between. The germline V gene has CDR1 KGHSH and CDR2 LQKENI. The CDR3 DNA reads TGTGCCAGCTCACCTATATACAGTGCCCCAGGCACTGAAGCTTTCTTT. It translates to CASSPIYSAPGTEAFF. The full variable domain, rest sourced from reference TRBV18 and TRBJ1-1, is NAGVMQNPRHLVRRRGQEARLRCSPMKGHSHVYWYRQLPEEGLKFMVYLQKENIIDESGMPKERFSAEFPKEGPSILRIQQVVRGDSAAYFCASSPIYSAPGTEAFFGQGTRLTVV.